What follows describes a single T cell receptor (beta chain). MiXCR was run by TCRdb on the 5' RACE reads, yielding one entry per CDR3 protein. The sample holds under 55,000 distinct CDR3 sequences, roughly 19% seen once. These data come from a study of chronic HIV infection and antiretroviral therapy. V was clipped by 2 bases and J by 9 bases; unmatched bases: 6. There are 15 residues in the CDR3. The sequence was collected from an adult who had HIV and had not received antiretroviral therapy, or was an uninfected healthy control (not recorded which). This rearrangement joins TRBV12-3 or TRBV12-4 to TRBJ1-6; 8 bases are a match to TRBD1. Sequencing used peripheral blood. For the CDR3, the DNA is TGTGCCAGCAGTTTAAACCCAGGGGGCGCTTCACCCCTCCACTTT. This translates into CASSLNPGGASPLHF.